The 5 T cell receptor beta chains below come from one sample, sequenced in a study of T cell repertoires in ileal Crohn's disease. The protocol was immunoSEQ multiplex PCR, while the TCRdb copy is restricted to in-frame clones and leaves out a portion. This table has around 15,000 clones, 90% to 95% appearing once. Specimen: ileal tissue. The receptors were sampled from an adult with Crohn's disease.

The chain couples TRBV30 to TRBJ2-7; TRBD1 might be the D (6 bases). The CDR3 spans 13 residues. CDR1 is GTSNPN and CDR2 is SVGIG in the germline V gene (reference sequence). V dropped 4 bases and J dropped 5 bases, with 15 bases sitting between them. This chain's CDR3 is CAWTGVNRDEQYF. CDR3 DNA sequence: TGTGCCTGGACAGGAGTGAACAGGGACGAGCAGTACTTC.

The chain is built from TRBV10-3 and TRBJ1-1; tentative D call: TRBD1 (5 bases). Germline lookup yields CDR1 ENHRY and CDR2 SYGVKD. The CDR3 spans 13 residues. Trimming pared 3 bases from V and 4 bases from J, leaving 9 bases between. The CDR3, as DNA: TGTGCCATCAGTGACAGGGTTGGCACTGAAGCTTTCTTT. This translates into CAISDRVGTEAFF.

This clone was counted a single time. V gene TRBV4-3 combines with J gene TRBJ1-4; D is unclear. The CDR3 is 14 amino acids. Germline V CDR1 and CDR2: LGHNA, YSLEER. V was shortened by 0 bases and J by 5 bases, with 7 bases between the two germline ends. For the CDR3, the DNA is TGCGCCAGCAGCCAAGAGTCAGTAAATGAAAAACTGTTTTTT. Translation gives CASSQESVNEKLFF.

This clone was recorded only once. This sequence joins TRBV19 and TRBJ2-7; TRBD2 aligns across 8 bases. Germline CDR1 reads LNHDA; CDR2 reads SQIVND (reference sequence). Trimming at V came to 10 bases and at J to 6 bases, leaving 11 bases not matched to a gene. The length of the CDR3 is 13 residues. The DNA for the CDR3 is TGTGCCACCTCCCGGGGGGGGGAACGCGAGCAGTACTTC. Its translation: CATSRGGEREQYF.

The V and J genes are TRBV2 and TRBJ1-1; maybe TRBD1 (6 bases). The CDR3 is 15 amino acids. From germline, CDR1 is SNHLY and CDR2 FYNNEI. Trimming removed 4 bases at V and 1 base at J, with 13 bases between. The CDR3 loop is CASSVTPQGNTEAFF. The CDR3 nucleotides are TGTGCCAGCAGTGTCACCCCACAGGGGAACACTGAAGCTTTCTTT.